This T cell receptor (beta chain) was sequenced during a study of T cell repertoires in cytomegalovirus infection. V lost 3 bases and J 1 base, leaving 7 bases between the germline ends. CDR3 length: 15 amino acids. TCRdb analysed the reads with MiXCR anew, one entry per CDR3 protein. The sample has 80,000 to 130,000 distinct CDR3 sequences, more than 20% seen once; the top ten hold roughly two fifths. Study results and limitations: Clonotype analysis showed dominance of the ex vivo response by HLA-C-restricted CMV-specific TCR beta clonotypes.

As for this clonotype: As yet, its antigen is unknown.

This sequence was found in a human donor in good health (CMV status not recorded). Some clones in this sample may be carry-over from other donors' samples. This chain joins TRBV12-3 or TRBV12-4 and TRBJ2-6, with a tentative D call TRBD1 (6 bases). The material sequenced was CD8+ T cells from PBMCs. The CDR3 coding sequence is TGTGCCAGCAGTTTTACAGGGTCTGGGGCCAACGTCCTGACTTTC. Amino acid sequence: CASSFTGSGANVLTF.